This T cell receptor (beta chain) was retrieved from a study of blood T cell repertoires in COVID-19. Study-level background: Italy, Spain and the United States were the sources of the convalescent and acute COVID-19 samples. PBMCs, B-cell-depleted T cells, or T cells provided the cDNA or gDNA that made up the material.

Source study methods: Amplifying reference gene primers gave estimates of nucleated cell counts. Profiling relied on immunoSEQ multiplex PCR, and the TCRdb table lists in-frame clones only, not all of them. V and J calls and clone size are given by that table; D and trimming were obtained from the DNA. The repertoire holds about 78,000 clones, with around nine tenths as singletons. CDR1 is MNHEY and CDR2 is SMNVEV in the germline V gene (reference sequence). Trimming cost V 5 bases and J 7 bases; bases outside gene matches: 3. CDR3 length equals 14 residues. This sequence originates from an elderly woman with active or convalescent COVID-19. The sequencing sample was made of peripheral blood. The rearrangement uses TRBV27 and TRBJ1-6; 9 bases are shared with TRBD1. The CDR3 DNA reads as TGTGCCAGCAGTGGGACAGGGAAGAATTCACCCCTCCACTTT. It encodes CASSGTGKNSPLHF.